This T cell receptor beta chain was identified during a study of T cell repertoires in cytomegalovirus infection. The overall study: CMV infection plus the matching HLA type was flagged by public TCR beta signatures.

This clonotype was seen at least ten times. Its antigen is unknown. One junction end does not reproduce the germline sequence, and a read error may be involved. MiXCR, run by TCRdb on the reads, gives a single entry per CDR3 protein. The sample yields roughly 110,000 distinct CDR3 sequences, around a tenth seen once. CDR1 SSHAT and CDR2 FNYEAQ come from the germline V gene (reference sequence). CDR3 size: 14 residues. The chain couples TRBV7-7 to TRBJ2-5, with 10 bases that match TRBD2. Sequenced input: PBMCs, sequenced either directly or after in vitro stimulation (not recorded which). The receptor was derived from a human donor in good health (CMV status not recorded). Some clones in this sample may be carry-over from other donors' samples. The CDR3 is CASSLAGAKETQYF. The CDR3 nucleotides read TGTGCCAGCAGCCTAGCGGGAGCAAAAGAGACCCAGTACTTC. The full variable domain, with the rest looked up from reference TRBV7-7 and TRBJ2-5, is GAGVSQSPRYKVTKRGQDVTLRCDPISSHATLYWYQQALGQGPEFLTYFNYEAQPDKSGLPSDRFSAERPEGSISTLTIQRTEQRDSAMYRCASSLAGAKETQYFGPGTRLLVL.